This passage covers 9 T cell receptor beta chains from one sample sequenced in a study of shared clonotypes between healthy human individuals. This table comes from immunoSEQ multiplex PCR, and its TCRdb copy is limited to in-frame clones, with some not included. The table has around 600,000 clones, approximately 97% seen once. The sequencing sample was made of naive CD4+ T cells sorted from blood. Sample subset: CD45RA+ positively selected. Source of these receptors: a woman under 40 in good health.

The chain links TRBV18 to TRBJ1-2; the D gene is possibly TRBD1 (5 bases). Germline V gene lookup returns CDR1 KGHSH and CDR2 LQKENI. The CDR3 has 13 amino acids. Trimming took off 3 bases at V and 3 bases at J, with 8 bases between the two ends. Written as DNA, the CDR3 is TGTGCCAGCTCACCGGTCAGGGACTATGGCTACACCTTC. It codes for CASSPVRDYGYTF.

The chain recombines TRBV6-5 with TRBJ1-1, with 8 bases that match TRBD1. Germline V gene lookup returns CDR1 MNHEY and CDR2 SVGAGI. V was pared by 5 bases and J by 1 base, with 6 bases of the junction left unmatched. CDR3 length: 15 residues. This CDR3 reads CASSALGQGNTEAFF. CDR3 bases: TGTGCCAGCAGTGCCCTTGGACAGGGGAACACTGAAGCTTTCTTT.

The chain carries TRBV28 and TRBJ2-1, with TRBD2 matching over 11 bases. V shed 8 bases, J shed 0 bases, and the junction held 15 bases outside the gene matches. CDR3 length: 19 residues. Germline V gene lookup returns CDR1 MDHEN and CDR2 SYDVKM. The CDR3 region has the DNA TGTGCCAGCCCTCCCTTGGGGACTAGCGGAACTAGCTCCTACAATGAGCAGTTCTTC. Amino acid sequence: CASPPLGTSGTSSYNEQFF.

CDR3 DNA: TGCGCCAGCACTACCGGGACTAGTACAATGAAGCAGTTCTTC. This encodes CASTTGTSTMKQFF. The chain is built from TRBV5-1 and TRBJ2-1; TRBD2 matches at 8 bases. The V and J ends lost 6 bases and 11 bases, in that order; junction bases with no gene match: 13. CDR1 is SGHRS, CDR2 YFSETQ, per germline. This CDR3 has 14 residues.

The rearrangement joins TRBV5-8 to TRBJ1-4, with 9 bases matching TRBD1. After removal of 5 bases from V and 5 bases from J, the junction contained 1 base not matched to a gene. This CDR3 has 13 residues. CDR1 and CDR2 (germline): SGHTS, YDEGEE. The CDR3 DNA reads TGTGCCAGCAGAGGACAGGGGAATGAAAAACTGTTTTTT. It yields the protein CASRGQGNEKLFF.

The rearrangement joins TRBV18 to TRBJ2-3, with D perhaps TRBD1 or TRBD2 (5 bases each). CDR1 KGHSH and CDR2 LQKENI come from the germline V gene. This CDR3 contains 16 residues. The V end was cut by 6 bases, the J end by 2 bases, with 18 bases between. The CDR3 nucleotides read TGTGCCAGCTCCATAACTGGGACCATTTTCACAGATACGCAGTATTTT. Its protein product is CASSITGTIFTDTQYF.

The chain employs TRBV7-2 and TRBJ1-1; unclear D gene. V dropped 6 bases and J dropped 1 base, with 15 bases sitting between them. Per the germline V gene, CDR1 is SGHTA and CDR2 is FQGNSA. CDR3 length: 15 residues. The CDR3 coding sequence is TGTGCCAGCAGGAGGACTGCACGGGGGAACACTGAAGCTTTCTTT. This encodes CASRRTARGNTEAFF.

The V gene is TRBV28, the J gene TRBJ1-1; 8 bases match TRBD1. J gave up 1 base and V 5 bases, and 3 bases lay outside the gene matches. Germline CDR1 reads MDHEN; CDR2 reads SYDVKM. The length of the CDR3 is 14 residues. In DNA form, the CDR3 reads TGTGCCAGCAGTGCCGGACAGGGGAACACTGAAGCTTTCTTT. Its protein is CASSAGQGNTEAFF. The full variable domain, with the rest looked up from reference TRBV28 and TRBJ1-1, is DVKVTQSSRYLVKRTGEKVFLECVQDMDHENMFWYRQDPGLGLRLIYFSYDVKMKEKGDIPEGYSVSREKKERFSLILESASTNQTSMYLCASSAGQGNTEAFFGQGTRLTVV.

This clone was seen once. V gene TRBV10-3 combines with J gene TRBJ2-3; D ambiguous. Germline CDR1 reads ENHRY; CDR2 reads SYGVKD. CDR3 size: 15 residues. Between the trimmed V and J ends, which lost 4 bases and 0 bases, there was a span of 11 bases. CDR3 DNA: TGTGCCATCAGTGGGGGTAGCTCAAGCACAGATACGCAGTATTTT. Translated, it gives CAISGGSSSTDTQYF.